Following are 9 T cell receptor beta chains from one sample sequenced in a study of T cell responses to AZD1222 COVID-19 vaccine. Clones were sequenced by immunoSEQ multiplex PCR, and TCRdb holds only the in-frame ones, with some missing. The sample includes about 110,000 clones, over 85% of them seen just once. Sequenced here: peripheral blood, sampled 28 days after the second AZD1222 dose. The source is an adult who received the AZD1222 COVID-19 vaccine.

The gene calls are TRBV25-1 and TRBJ2-1; D not certain. CDR1 is MGHDK and CDR2 is SYGVNS in the germline V gene. This CDR3 is 14 amino acids long. V was clipped by 3 bases and J by 8 bases, with 14 bases between them. The CDR3 is CASSEGQATDEQFF. In DNA form, the CDR3 reads TGTGCCAGCAGTGAGGGCCAAGCAACCGATGAGCAGTTCTTC. Filled out from reference TRBV25-1 and TRBJ2-1, the complete variable domain reads EADIYQTPRYLVIGTGKKITLECSQTMGHDKMYWYQQDPGMELHLIHYSYGVNSTEKGDLSSESTVSRIRTEHFPLTLESARPSHTSQYLCASSEGQATDEQFFGPGTRLTVL.

As concerns this clone: Compared with germline, one end of the junction differs, possibly owing to a read error. The chain carries TRBV19 and TRBJ2-1; possible D gene TRBD2, 8 bases. Germline V gives CDR1 LNHDA, CDR2 SQIVND (reference sequence). This CDR3 is built from 16 residues. The CDR3 region has the DNA TGTGCCAGTAGTATCGAAGGGGGCCCGGGACTAGGCCCTTTGCTCTTC. Translation: CASSIEGGPGLGPLLF.

V and J are TRBV6-5 and TRBJ1-2; TRBD1 aligns across 8 bases. Trimming cost V 4 bases and J 7 bases; bases outside gene matches: 5. The CDR3 runs 13 residues. From germline, CDR1 is MNHEY and CDR2 SVGAGI. CDR3 residues: CASSSWTGPGYTF. In DNA, the CDR3 is TGTGCCAGCAGTTCCTGGACAGGGCCTGGCTACACCTTC.

V gene TRBV16 combines with J gene TRBJ2-7; D not certain. The CDR3 contains 12 residues. With 2 bases removed from V and 3 bases from J, the gap between germline ends came to 5 bases. Germline loops: CDR1 KGHSY, CDR2 FQNENV. The CDR3 DNA reads TGTGCCAGCAGCCAACGGTTCTACGAGCAGTACTTC. This encodes CASSQRFYEQYF.

The CDR3 DNA follows: TGTGCCAGCAGACCCCAGGGGGCGGACTATGGCTACACCTTC. It yields the protein CASRPQGADYGYTF. This rearrangement joins TRBV6-5 to TRBJ1-2; 8 positions match TRBD1. Germline lookup yields CDR1 MNHEY and CDR2 SVGAGI. Trimming took 6 bases from V and 3 from J; bases not matched to a gene: 6. The length of the CDR3 is 14 residues.

This clone was observed once. The V gene is TRBV6-5, the J gene TRBJ1-6, with a weak D call TRBD1 (6 bases). CDR3 length: 13 amino acids. V lost 2 bases and J lost 10, with 9 bases in between. Germline V lookup: CDR1 MNHEY, CDR2 SVGAGI. CDR3 nucleotides: TGTGCCAGCAGTTACCAGGGGCGGTCACCCCTCCACTTT. It is translated as CASSYQGRSPLHF.

The chain employs TRBV18 and TRBJ2-7, with D possibly being TRBD1 (5 bases). There are 14 residues in the CDR3. With 2 bases removed from V and 1 base from J, the gap between germline ends came to 9 bases. Germline CDR1 KGHSH, CDR2 LQKENI. CDR3 nucleotides: TGTGCCAGCTCACCAATGGACAATTCCTACGAGCAGTACTTC. As protein: CASSPMDNSYEQYF.

The CDR3 spells CASSLEGGSGAETQYF. The CDR3 DNA sequence: TGTGCCAGCAGCTTGGAGGGTGGTAGCGGGGCGGAGACCCAGTACTTC. This chain connects TRBV7-6 to TRBJ2-5; 8 bases map to TRBD2. The CDR3 totals 16 residues. V was clipped by 3 bases and J by 5 bases; unmatched bases: 11. Germline V gene lookup returns CDR1 SGHVS and CDR2 FNYEAQ.

The chain combines TRBV4-1 with TRBJ1-1, with D unresolved. CDR1 and CDR2 from the germline V gene are MGHRA and YSYEKL. Trimming took 0 bases from V and 3 from J, leaving 8 bases between them. The CDR3 is 14 amino acids. The CDR3 region is CASSQESGYTEAFF. DNA for the CDR3: TGCGCCAGCAGCCAAGAGTCCGGGTACACTGAAGCTTTCTTT.